This TCR beta chain derives from a study of identical twins. Study findings and constraints: It was possible that invariant MAIT and iNKT cells partly confounded the zero-insertion analyses.

This clonotype appeared many times. Antigen unknown. This CDR3 has 13 residues. The germline V and J ends were trimmed by 1 base and 2 bases, with 3 bases remaining between them. Germline V lookup: CDR1 MGHRA, CDR2 YSYEKL. Through template switching, a universal primer site was introduced, and the cDNA contained unique molecular identifiers. TCRdb called the 5' RACE reads again in MiXCR, with one record for every CDR3 protein. The sample contains roughly 720,000 distinct CDR3 sequences, roughly 18% of which appear only once. These same data were also listed under a study on T cells expressing NK-cell markers.

The chain links TRBV4-1 to TRBJ2-1; no definite D call. The sample taken for sequencing was PBMCs. The receptor was isolated from a woman under 30 in good health. CDR3: CASSQGPYNEQFF. CDR3 nucleotide sequence: TGCGCCAGCAGCCAAGGACCCTACAATGAGCAGTTCTTC.